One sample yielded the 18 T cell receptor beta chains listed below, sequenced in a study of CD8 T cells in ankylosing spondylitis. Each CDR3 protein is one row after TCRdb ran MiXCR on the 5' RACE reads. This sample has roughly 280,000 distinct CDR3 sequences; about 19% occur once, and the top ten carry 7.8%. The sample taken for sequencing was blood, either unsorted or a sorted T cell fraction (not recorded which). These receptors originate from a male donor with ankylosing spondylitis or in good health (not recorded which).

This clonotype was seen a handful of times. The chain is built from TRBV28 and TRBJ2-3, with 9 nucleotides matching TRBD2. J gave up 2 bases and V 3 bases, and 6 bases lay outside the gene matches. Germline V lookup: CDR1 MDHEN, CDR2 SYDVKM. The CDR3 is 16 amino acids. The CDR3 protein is CASSLRGGLYTDTQYF. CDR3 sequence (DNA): TGTGCCAGCAGTTTGCGGGGGGGGCTTTACACAGATACGCAGTATTTT.

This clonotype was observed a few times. The CDR3, as DNA: TGTGCCAGCGGACAGGGACCGAACACTGAAGCTTTCTTT. Protein product: CASGQGPNTEAFF. V gene TRBV6-6 combines with J gene TRBJ1-1; 8 nucleotides agree with TRBD1. Germline CDR1 and CDR2: MNHNY and SVGAGI (reference sequence). This CDR3 is built from 13 residues. The V segment lost 8 bases and the J segment 1 base; nucleotides outside the gene matches: 3.

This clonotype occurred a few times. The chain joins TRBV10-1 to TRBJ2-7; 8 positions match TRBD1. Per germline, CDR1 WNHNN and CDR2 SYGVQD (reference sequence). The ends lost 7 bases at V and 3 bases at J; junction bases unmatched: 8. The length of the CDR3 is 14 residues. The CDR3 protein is CASIMDRERYEQYV. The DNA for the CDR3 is TGCGCCAGCATCATGGACAGGGAGCGCTACGAGCAGTACGTC.

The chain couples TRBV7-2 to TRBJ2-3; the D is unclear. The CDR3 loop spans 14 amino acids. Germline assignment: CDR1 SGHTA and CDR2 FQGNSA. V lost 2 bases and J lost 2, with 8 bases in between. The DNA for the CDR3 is TGTGCCAGCAGCTTACGGACCCTCACAGATACGCAGTATTTT. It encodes CASSLRTLTDTQYF. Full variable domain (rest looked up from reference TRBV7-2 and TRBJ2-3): GAGVSQSPSNKVTEKGKDVELRCDPISGHTALYWYRQSLGQGLEFLIYFQGNSAPDKSGLPSDRFSAERTGGSVSTLTIQRTQQEDSAVYLCASSLRTLTDTQYFGPGTRLTVL.

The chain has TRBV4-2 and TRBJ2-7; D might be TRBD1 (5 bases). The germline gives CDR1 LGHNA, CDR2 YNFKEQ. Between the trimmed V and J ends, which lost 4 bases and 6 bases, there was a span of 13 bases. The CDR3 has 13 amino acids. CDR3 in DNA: TGTGCCAGCAGCCCCGGGCCCCAGGGCGAGCAGTACGTC. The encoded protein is CASSPGPQGEQYV.

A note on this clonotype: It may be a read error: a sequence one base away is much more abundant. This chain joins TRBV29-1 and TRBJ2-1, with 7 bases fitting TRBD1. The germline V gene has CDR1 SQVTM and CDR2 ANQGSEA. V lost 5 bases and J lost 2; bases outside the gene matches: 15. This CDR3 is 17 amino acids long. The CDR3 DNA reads TGCAGCGTTCAAGGCCTTTACCGGGACAGTGCCTACAATGAGCAGTTCTTC. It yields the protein CSVQGLYRDSAYNEQFF.

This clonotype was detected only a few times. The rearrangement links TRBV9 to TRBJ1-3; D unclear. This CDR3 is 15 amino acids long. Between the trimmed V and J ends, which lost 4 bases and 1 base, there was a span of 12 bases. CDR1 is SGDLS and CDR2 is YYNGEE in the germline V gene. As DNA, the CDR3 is TGTGCCAGCAGCCAGGCGGGGATTTCTGGAAACACCATATATTTT. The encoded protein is CASSQAGISGNTIYF.

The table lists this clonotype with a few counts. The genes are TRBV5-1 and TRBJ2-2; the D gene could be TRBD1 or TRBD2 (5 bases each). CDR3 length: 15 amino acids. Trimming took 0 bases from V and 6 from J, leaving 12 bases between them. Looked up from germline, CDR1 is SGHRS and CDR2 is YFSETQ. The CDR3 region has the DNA TGCGCCAGCAGCTTGGATGGGACGGGGTCCGGGGAGCTGTTTTTT. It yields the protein CASSLDGTGSGELFF.

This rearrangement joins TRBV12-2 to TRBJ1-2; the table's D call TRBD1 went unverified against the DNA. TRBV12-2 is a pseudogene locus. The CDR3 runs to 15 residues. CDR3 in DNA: TGTGCAAGTCGCTTTCACAGGGGGCTGAGCTATGGCTACACCTTC. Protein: CASRFHRGLSYGYTF.

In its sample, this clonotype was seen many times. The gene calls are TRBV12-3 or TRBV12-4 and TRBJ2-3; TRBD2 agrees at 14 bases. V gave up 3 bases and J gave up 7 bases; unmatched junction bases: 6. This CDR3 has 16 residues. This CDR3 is CASSLGLAGAGNTQYF. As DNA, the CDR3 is TGTGCCAGCAGTTTGGGACTAGCGGGAGCTGGTAATACGCAGTATTTT.

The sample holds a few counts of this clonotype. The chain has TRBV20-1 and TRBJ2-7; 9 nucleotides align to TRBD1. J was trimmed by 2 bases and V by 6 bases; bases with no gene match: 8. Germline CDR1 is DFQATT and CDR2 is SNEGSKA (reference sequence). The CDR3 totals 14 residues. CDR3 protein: CSAEDRGKPYEQYV. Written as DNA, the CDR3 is TGCAGTGCGGAAGACAGGGGGAAACCCTACGAGCAGTACGTC.

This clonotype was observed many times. The CDR3 loop reads CASSPGLNNEQFF. CDR3 bases: TGTGCCAGCAGCCCTGGACTCAACAATGAGCAGTTCTTC. The V gene is TRBV28, the J gene TRBJ2-1; possible D gene TRBD2, 5 bases. The CDR3 consists of 13 residues. Germline CDR1 is MDHEN and CDR2 is SYDVKM. Trimming took 6 bases from V and 5 from J, leaving 11 bases between them.

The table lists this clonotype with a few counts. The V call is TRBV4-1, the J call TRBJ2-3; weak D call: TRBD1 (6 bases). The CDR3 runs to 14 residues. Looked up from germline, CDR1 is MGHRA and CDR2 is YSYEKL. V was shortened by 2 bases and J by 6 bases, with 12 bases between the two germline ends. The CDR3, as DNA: TGCGCCAGCAGCCAAAGACAGGAAGGGGATACGCAGTATTTT. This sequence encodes CASSQRQEGDTQYF.

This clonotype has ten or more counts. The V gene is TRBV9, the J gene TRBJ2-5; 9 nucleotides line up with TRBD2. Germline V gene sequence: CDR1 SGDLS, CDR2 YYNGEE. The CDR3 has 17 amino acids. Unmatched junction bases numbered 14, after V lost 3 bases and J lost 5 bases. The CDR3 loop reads CASSALSLAGAEETQYF. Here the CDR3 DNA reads TGTGCCAGCAGCGCACTGAGTTTAGCGGGAGCTGAGGAGACCCAGTACTTC. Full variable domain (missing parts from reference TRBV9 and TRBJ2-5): DSGVTQTPKHLITATGQRVTLRCSPRSGDLSVYWYQQSLDQGLQFLIQYYNGEERAKGNILERFSAQQFPDLHSELNLSSLELGDSALYFCASSALSLAGAEETQYFGPGTRLLVL.

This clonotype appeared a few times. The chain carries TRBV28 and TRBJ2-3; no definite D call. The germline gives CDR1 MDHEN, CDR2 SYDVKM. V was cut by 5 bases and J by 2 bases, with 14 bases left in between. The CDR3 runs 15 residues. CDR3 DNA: TGTGCCAGCAGTACCTCTCAGGCTACCACAGATACGCAGTATTTT. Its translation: CASSTSQATTDTQYF.

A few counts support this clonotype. The CDR3 reads CASSYHRVNTEAFF. In DNA, the CDR3 is TGTGCCAGCAGTTACCACAGGGTAAACACTGAAGCTTTCTTT. J is TRBJ1-1 and V is TRBV12-3 or TRBV12-4, with a tentative D call TRBD1 (6 bases). The V end was cut by 4 bases, the J end by 2 bases, with 11 bases between. CDR3 length: 14 amino acids.

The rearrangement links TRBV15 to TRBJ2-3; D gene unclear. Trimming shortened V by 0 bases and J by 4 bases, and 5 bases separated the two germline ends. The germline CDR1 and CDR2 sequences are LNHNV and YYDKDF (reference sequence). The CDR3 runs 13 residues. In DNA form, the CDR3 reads TGTGCCACCAGCAGAGATTCCCCAGATACGCAGTATTTT. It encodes CATSRDSPDTQYF.

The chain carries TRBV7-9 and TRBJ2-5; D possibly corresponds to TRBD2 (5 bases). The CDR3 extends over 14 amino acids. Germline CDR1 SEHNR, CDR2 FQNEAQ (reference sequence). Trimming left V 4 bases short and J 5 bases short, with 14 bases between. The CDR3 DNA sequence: TGTGCCAGCAGCTCCTGGAGGTCCTCGGAGACCCAGTACTTC. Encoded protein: CASSSWRSSETQYF.